A selection of T cell receptor beta chains follows, all from one sample in a study of cytomegalovirus exposure and HLA in healthy donors. Clones were sequenced by immunoSEQ multiplex PCR, and TCRdb holds only the in-frame ones, with some missing. The sample holds around 140,000 clones, about 78% seen once. The sequenced material came from PBMCs. The receptors come from a man aged 50 or older in good health and CMV-seropositive. The CDR3 runs from the conserved cysteine through the conserved F or W. D genes are given only for firm matches. For some rows the clone size is stated as once, few or many, or as a class when expanded; others skip it.

V: TRBV5-1
J: TRBJ2-3
D: NA
size: NA
CDR3: CASSLGAPTDTQYF
DNA: TGCGCCAGCAGTTTGGGGGCACCCACAGATACGCAGTATTTT

V: TRBV5-1
J: TRBJ2-7
D: TRBD1
size: once
CDR3: CASSPREAGGEQYF
DNA: TGCGCCAGTTCCCCAAGAGAGGCAGGGGGCGAGCAGTACTTC

V: TRBV19
J: TRBJ1-5
D: NA
size: NA
CDR3: CASRLTGIVQPQHF
DNA: TGTGCCAGTAGGCTGACCGGGATTGTGCAGCCCCAGCATTTT

V: TRBV11-3
J: TRBJ2-2
D: NA
size: NA
CDR3: CASSLGDRNTGELFF
DNA: TGTGCCAGCAGCTTAGGTGACAGGAACACCGGGGAGCTGTTTTTT

V: TRBV4-3
J: TRBJ1-5
D: NA
size: NA
CDR3: CASSLFTGNQPQHF
DNA: TGCGCCAGCAGCCTCTTTACGGGTAATCAGCCCCAGCATTTT

V: TRBV4-3
J: TRBJ1-2
D: NA
size: few
CDR3: CASSQGPGQTLYGYTF
DNA: TGCGCCAGCAGCCAAGGCCCCGGACAGACCCTCTATGGCTACACCTTC

V: TRBV2
J: TRBJ1-2
D: NA
size: once
CDR3: CASTEAGEGYTF
DNA: TGTGCCAGCACCGAGGCCGGGGAAGGCTACACCTTC

V: TRBV6-1
J: TRBJ2-7
D: NA
size: NA
CDR3: CASTSRESYEQYF
DNA: TGTGCCAGCACCTCACGGGAATCCTACGAGCAGTACTTC

V: TRBV11-2
J: TRBJ2-3
D: NA
size: NA
CDR3: CASSFPPRDTQYF
DNA: TGTGCCAGCAGCTTCCCCCCCAGAGATACGCAGTATTTT

V: TRBV7-8
J: TRBJ1-1
D: NA
size: few
CDR3: CASSSREGDTEAFF
DNA: TGTGCCAGCAGCTCTCGGGAGGGGGACACTGAAGCTTTCTTT